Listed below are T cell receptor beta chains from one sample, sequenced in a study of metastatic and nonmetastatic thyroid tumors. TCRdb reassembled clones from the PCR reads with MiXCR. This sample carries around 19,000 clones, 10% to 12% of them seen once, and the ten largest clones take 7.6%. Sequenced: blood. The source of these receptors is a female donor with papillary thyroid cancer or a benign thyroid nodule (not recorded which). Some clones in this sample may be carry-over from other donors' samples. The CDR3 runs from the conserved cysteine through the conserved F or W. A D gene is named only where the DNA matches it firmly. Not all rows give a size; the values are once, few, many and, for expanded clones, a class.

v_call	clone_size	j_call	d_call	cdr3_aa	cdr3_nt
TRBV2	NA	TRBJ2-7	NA	CASSVFQDYEQYF	TGTGCCAGCAGTGTATTCCAGGACTACGAGCAGTACTTC
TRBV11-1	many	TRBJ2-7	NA	CASSLAASYEQYF	TGTGCCAGCAGCTTAGCGGCCTCCTACGAGCAGTACTTC
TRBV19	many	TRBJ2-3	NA	CASSIEEGLGFGDTQYF	TGTGCCAGTAGTATTGAGGAGGGGCTAGGGTTCGGAGATACGCAGTATTTT
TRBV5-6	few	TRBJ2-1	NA	CASRPRSSGEQFF	TGTGCCAGCCGACCTAGATCGAGCGGGGAGCAGTTCTTC
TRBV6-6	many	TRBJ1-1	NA	CASSYRRRLDTEAFF	TGTGCCAGCAGTTACCGTAGACGTTTGGACACTGAAGCTTTCTTT
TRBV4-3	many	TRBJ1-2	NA	CASSQGRGLGGYTF	TGCGCCAGCAGCCAAGGCAGGGGTTTAGGTGGCTACACCTTC
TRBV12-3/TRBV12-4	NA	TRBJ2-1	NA	CASTPGGQYEQFF	TGTGCCAGCACTCCGGGTGGGCAGTATGAGCAGTTCTTC
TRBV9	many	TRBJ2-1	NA	CASSVTPPNEQFF	TGTGCCAGCAGCGTAACCCCACCCAATGAGCAGTTCTTC
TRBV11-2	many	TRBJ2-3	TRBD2	CASSRGGLAGTDTQYF	TGTGCCAGCAGCCGCGGGGGACTAGCGGGAACAGATACGCAGTATTTT
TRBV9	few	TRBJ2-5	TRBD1	CASSGDRDEKQGAPGETQYF	TGTGCCAGCAGCGGGGACCGGGACGAGAAACAGGGGGCGCCGGGAGAGACCCAGTACTTC
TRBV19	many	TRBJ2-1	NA	CASSQLSYNEQFF	TGTGCCAGTAGTCAATTATCCTACAATGAGCAGTTCTTC